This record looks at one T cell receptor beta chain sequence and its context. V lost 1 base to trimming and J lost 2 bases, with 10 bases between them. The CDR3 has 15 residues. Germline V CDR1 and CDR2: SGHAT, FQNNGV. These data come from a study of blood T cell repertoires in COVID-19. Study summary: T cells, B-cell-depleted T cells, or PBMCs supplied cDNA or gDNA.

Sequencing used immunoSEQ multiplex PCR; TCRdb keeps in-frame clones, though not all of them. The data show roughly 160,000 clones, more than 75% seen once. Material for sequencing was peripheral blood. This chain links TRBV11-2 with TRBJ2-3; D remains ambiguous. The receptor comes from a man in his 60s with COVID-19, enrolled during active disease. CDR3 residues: CASSLGHRFTDTQYF. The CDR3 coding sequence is TGTGCCAGCAGCTTAGGTCATAGATTCACAGATACGCAGTATTTT.